This TCR beta chain was profiled in a study of CD8+ T cells in alopecia areata. Overall study context: Among treated patients, oral tofacitinib was administered at 5 to 10 mg twice daily. Once tofacitinib had been taken for 6 to 18 months, 6 months off drug followed. Among treated patients, severity was scored by affected scalp area percentage.

Sequencing templates came from extracted RNA that was reverse transcribed into cDNA. Profiled with immunoSEQ multiplex PCR; TCRdb holds only in-frame clones, not every one. The sample has 140,000 to 150,000 clones, 50% to 65% seen once; the top ten hold approximately 15%. The treatment denotes: oral pan-JAK inhibitor, 5-10 mg twice daily. Details on this clone: Its antigen remains unknown.

Overall study findings and caveats: Scalp and blood samples kept many expanded lesional clones throughout tofacitinib.

Sequenced here: CD8+ T cells sorted from blood, sampled at week 4, from a patient treated with tofacitinib. The TCR was taken from a human donor with alopecia areata.

The CDR3 DNA is TGTGCCAGCAGTTCATTCACCGGGGAGCTGTTTTTT. As protein: CASSSFTGELFF. This chain connects TRBV27 to TRBJ2-2; D unclear. CDR1 is MNHEY and CDR2 is SMNVEV in the germline V gene (reference sequence). The CDR3 length is 12 residues. V gave up 4 bases and J gave up 4 bases, with 4 bases separating them.